Each of the 14 T cell receptor beta chains below was sequenced from the same sample in a study of T cell repertoires in cytomegalovirus infection. One entry per CDR3 protein, called by TCRdb with MiXCR from the reads. Of around 180,000 distinct CDR3 sequences in the sample, around 20% were seen once. Sequenced: PBMCs. These TCRs come from a human donor in good health (CMV status not recorded). Some clones in this sample may be carry-over from other donors' samples.

This clonotype has only a few counts. V gene TRBV11-2 combines with J gene TRBJ2-7; 13 bases align to TRBD2. Germline CDR1 and CDR2: SGHAT and FQNNGV. Trimming cost V 5 bases and J 9 bases; bases outside gene matches: 10. This CDR3 comprises 15 residues. The CDR3 reads CASSQPGLAGFGQYF. As DNA, the CDR3 is TGTGCCAGCAGCCAGCCGGGACTAGCGGGATTCGGGCAGTACTTC.

This clonotype was counted many times. The chain uses TRBV6-5 and TRBJ2-1; D gene ambiguous. Trimming left V 10 bases short and J 1 base short, with 17 bases between. The CDR3 sequence is 15 residues long. Germline V gene lookup returns CDR1 MNHEY and CDR2 SVGAGI. CDR3 sequence: CATFTWKQSYNEQFF. In DNA, the CDR3 is TGTGCCACCTTTACCTGGAAACAGTCCTACAATGAGCAGTTCTTC.

The genes are TRBV7-6 and TRBJ2-1; 11 bases fit TRBD2. The V gene's germline CDR1 is SGHVS and CDR2 FNYEAQ. The CDR3 loop spans 18 amino acids. The trim removed 7 bases at V and 3 bases at J, leaving 14 bases unmatched. The CDR3: CASTSGLAGGPLYNEQFF. The CDR3 DNA follows: TGTGCCAGCACCTCCGGTTTAGCGGGAGGGCCGCTCTACAATGAGCAGTTCTTC.

J is TRBJ1-4 and V is TRBV15, with D perhaps matching TRBD1 (6 bases). This CDR3 contains 16 residues. CDR1 LNHNV and CDR2 YYDKDF come from the germline V gene (reference sequence). V was trimmed by 1 base and J by 7 bases, leaving 16 bases between them. The CDR3 loop is CATSRARTGFGEKLFF. DNA of the CDR3: TGTGCCACCAGCAGAGCTCGAACAGGGTTTGGTGAAAAACTGTTTTTT.

This clonotype was observed at least ten times. The chain links TRBV7-9 to TRBJ2-4; weak D call: TRBD2 (6 bases). The CDR3 loop spans 17 amino acids. CDR1 is SEHNR and CDR2 is FQNEAQ in the germline V gene (reference sequence). V gave up 3 bases and J gave up 5 bases, with 20 bases separating them. CDR3 sequence reads: CASSFTGSGVGENIQYF. The DNA of the CDR3 is TGTGCCAGCAGCTTTACGGGGTCGGGGGTCGGGGAAAACATTCAGTACTTC.

The chain combines TRBV18 with TRBJ2-1; possible D gene TRBD1, 7 bases. The germline gives CDR1 KGHSH, CDR2 LQKENI. Trimming took off 3 bases at V and 4 bases at J, with 13 bases between the two ends. CDR3 length equals 15 residues. The CDR3 loop is CASSPSQGGYNEQFF. The DNA for the CDR3 is TGTGCCAGCTCACCGAGCCAGGGGGGTTACAATGAGCAGTTCTTC.

The V call is TRBV7-8, the J call TRBJ2-5; a possible D gene is TRBD2 (6 bases). Trimming removed 5 bases from V and 5 bases from J, with 15 bases in between. The CDR3 is 14 amino acids. Germline V lookup: CDR1 SGHVS, CDR2 FQNEAQ. In DNA, the CDR3 is TGTGCCAGCAGCCTCCCCGGGACTTGGGAGACCCAGTACTTC. It codes for CASSLPGTWETQYF.

This clonotype was counted between two and nine times. The chain employs TRBV20-1 and TRBJ2-5, with 12 bases identical to TRBD2. The germline V gene has CDR1 DFQATT and CDR2 SNEGSKA (reference sequence). The trim removed 6 bases at V and 1 base at J, leaving 3 bases unmatched. The length of the CDR3 is 14 residues. The DNA for the CDR3 is TGCAGTGCGGGACTAGCGGGCTCCCAAGAGACCCAGTACTTC. This sequence encodes CSAGLAGSQETQYF.

At least ten counts were recorded for this clonotype. This rearrangement joins TRBV7-2 to TRBJ2-1, with 12 bases identical to TRBD2. Losses at the gene ends were 4 bases for V and 6 bases for J; bases not matched to a gene: 4. The CDR3 contains 15 residues. Germline loops: CDR1 SGHTA, CDR2 FQGNSA. The CDR3 is CASSWGLAGLNEQFF. CDR3 sequence (DNA): TGTGCCAGCAGCTGGGGACTAGCGGGTCTCAATGAGCAGTTCTTC.

The genes are TRBV19 and TRBJ1-2; D is possibly TRBD1 (5 bases). From germline, CDR1 is LNHDA and CDR2 SQIVND (reference sequence). Trimming took 5 bases from V and 6 from J, leaving 19 bases between them. This CDR3 is 15 amino acids long. The CDR3 protein is CASSPKAGVLDGYTF. The CDR3 DNA reads as TGTGCCAGTAGTCCCAAGGCGGGGGTTCTAGATGGCTACACCTTC. Full variable domain (remainder filled in from reference TRBV19 and TRBJ1-2): DGGITQSPKYLFRKEGQNVTLSCEQNLNHDAMYWYRQDPGQGLRLIYYSQIVNDFQKGDIAEGYSVSREKKESFPLTVTSAQKNPTAFYLCASSPKAGVLDGYTFGSGTRLTVV.

There are a few counts of this clonotype. The chain links TRBV6-6 to TRBJ2-7; TRBD1 aligns across 9 bases. Germline-derived CDR1 and CDR2 are MNHNY and SVGAGI (reference sequence). This CDR3 contains 14 residues. V gave up 10 bases and J gave up 1 base; unmatched junction bases: 8. The CDR3 nucleotides are TGTGCCATCTCCCCAGGACAGGGGTCCTACGAGCAGTACTTC. It is translated as CAISPGQGSYEQYF.

This clonotype has just one count. Mismatch with germline at one junction end may stem from a read error. This chain links TRBV5-6 with TRBJ2-4; no reliable D call. The CDR3 totals 14 residues. From germline, CDR1 is SGHDT and CDR2 YYEEEE. The CDR3 region is CVSSLGNTKNIQYF. The CDR3, as DNA: TGTGTCAGCAGCCTAGGGAACACCAAAAACATTCAGTACTTC.

This clonotype was found many times. The CDR3 here is CASSLGGRENSPLHF. The CDR3 region has the DNA TGTGCCAGCAGCTTAGGGGGCAGGGAAAATTCACCCCTCCACTTT. The chain carries TRBV7-2 and TRBJ1-6; TRBD1 is a possible D gene (5 bases). Trimming shortened V by 1 base and J by 7 bases, and 11 bases separated the two germline ends. From germline, CDR1 is SGHTA and CDR2 FQGNSA. The CDR3 covers 15 residues.

This chain joins TRBV27 and TRBJ2-1; D unclear. Germline V lookup: CDR1 MNHEY, CDR2 SMNVEV (reference sequence). This CDR3 contains 16 residues. V shed 5 bases and J shed 0 bases, with 14 bases lying between them. The CDR3 loop reads CASSGVLVNSYNEQFF. DNA of the CDR3: TGTGCCAGCAGTGGAGTCCTTGTTAACTCCTACAATGAGCAGTTCTTC.